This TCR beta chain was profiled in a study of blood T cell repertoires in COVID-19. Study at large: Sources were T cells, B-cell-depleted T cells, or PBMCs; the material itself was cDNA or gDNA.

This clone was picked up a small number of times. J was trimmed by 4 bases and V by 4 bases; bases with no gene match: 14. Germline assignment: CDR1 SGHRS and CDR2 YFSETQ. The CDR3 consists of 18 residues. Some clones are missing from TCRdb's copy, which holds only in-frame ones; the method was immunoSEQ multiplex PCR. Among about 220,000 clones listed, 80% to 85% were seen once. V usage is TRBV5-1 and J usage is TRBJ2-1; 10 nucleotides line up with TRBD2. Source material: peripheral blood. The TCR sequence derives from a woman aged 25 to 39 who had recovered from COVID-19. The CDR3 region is CASSPRASSGGMYNEQFF. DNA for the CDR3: TGCGCCAGCAGCCCCCGGGCGTCTAGCGGGGGTATGTACAATGAGCAGTTCTTC.